These T cell receptor beta chains were read from a single sample in a study of shared clonotypes between healthy human individuals. Only in-frame clones appear in the TCRdb table, and some are missing; sequencing was by immunoSEQ multiplex PCR. The repertoire holds 1,500,000 or so clones, with 98% as singletons. The sequenced sample was naive CD4+ T cells sorted from blood. The receptors were gathered from a man aged 30 to 45 in good health. Each CDR3 is given with its conserved first and last residue. The D gene is left open where the match is weak. Not all rows give a size; the values are once, few, many and, for expanded clones, a class.

TRBD2,TRBJ2-7,.,TRBV27,TGTGCCAGCAGTCCCTGGGGTAGCGGGAGGGACTACGAGCAGTACTTC,CASSPWGSGRDYEQYF
.,TRBJ2-5,.,TRBV29-1,TGCAGCGGTTCGGACGGAACAGAGACCCAGTACTTC,CSGSDGTETQYF
.,TRBJ1-2,.,TRBV28,TGTGCCAGCAGTTCAGGACAGAGCGGCTACACCTTC,CASSSGQSGYTF
TRBD1,TRBJ2-7,.,TRBV2,TGTGCCAGCAGGAGACAGGGCTACGAGCAGTACTTC,CASRRQGYEQYF
TRBD2,TRBJ2-7,.,TRBV4-2,TGTGCCGCTGGGACTAGCGTCGCTGCCGCCTACGAGCAGTACTTC,CAAGTSVAAAYEQYF
.,TRBJ2-7,.,TRBV7-9,TGTGCCAGCAGCGTAATCGGGAATCCCTACGAGCAGTACTTC,CASSVIGNPYEQYF
TRBD2,TRBJ2-1,.,TRBV5-5,TGTGCCAGCAGCCGTCCGGGACTAGCGGGAGCTGAGCAGTTCTTC,CASSRPGLAGAEQFF
.,TRBJ2-7,.,TRBV18,TGTGCCAGCTCGCGCTGGGATCGGGGGTTGGACGAGCAGTACTTC,CASSRWDRGLDEQYF
TRBD1,TRBJ2-1,.,TRBV7-2,TGTGCCAGCAGCTACACTCTGGACAGGTACAATGAGCAGTTCTTC,CASSYTLDRYNEQFF
.,TRBJ2-5,once,TRBV6-6,TGTGCCAGCACCAAGATATCCAACAGGCTAGCGGAGACCCAGTACTTC,CASTKISNRLAETQYF
TRBD2,TRBJ2-3,.,TRBV7-7,TGTGCCAGCAGCCCGTACTTAGCGGGGAGCACAGATACGCAGTATTTT,CASSPYLAGSTDTQYF
.,TRBJ2-1,once,TRBV5-1,TGCGCCAGCAGCTTGAGGGGAACCGGGACACTTACCGATGAGCAGTTCTTC,CASSLRGTGTLTDEQFF
TRBD2,TRBJ2-1,.,TRBV5-1,TGCGCCAGCAGCCGGACTAGCGAGCGATCCTACAATGAGCAGTTCTTC,CASSRTSERSYNEQFF
TRBD1,TRBJ2-1,.,TRBV9,TGTGCCAGCAGCGCCAACGACAGGGTGGCCCAGTTCTTC,CASSANDRVAQFF
.,TRBJ2-1,.,TRBV6-5,TGTGCCAGCAGTTCGCAGGGCGGTGAGCAGTTCTTC,CASSSQGGEQFF
.,TRBJ2-2,few,TRBV5-1,TGCGCCAGCAGCTTGGCGGGCCAGGGGAACACCGGGGAGCTGTTTTTT,CASSLAGQGNTGELFF
TRBD1,TRBJ2-7,.,TRBV5-1,TGCGCCAGCAGGAGGACAGGAAACTACGAGCAGTACTTC,CASRRTGNYEQYF